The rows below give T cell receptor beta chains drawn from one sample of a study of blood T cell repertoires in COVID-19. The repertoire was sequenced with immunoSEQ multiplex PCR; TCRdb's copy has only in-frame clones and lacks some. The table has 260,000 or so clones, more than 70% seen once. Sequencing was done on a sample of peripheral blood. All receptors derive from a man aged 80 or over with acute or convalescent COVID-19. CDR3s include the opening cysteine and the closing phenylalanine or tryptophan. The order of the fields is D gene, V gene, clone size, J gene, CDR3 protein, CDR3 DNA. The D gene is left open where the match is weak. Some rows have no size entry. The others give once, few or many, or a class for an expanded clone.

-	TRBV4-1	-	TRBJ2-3	CASSQLGLSTDTQYF	TGCGCCAGCAGCCAACTGGGACTCAGCACAGATACGCAGTATTTT
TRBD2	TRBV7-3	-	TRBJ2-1	CASSIRLAGSNEQFF	TGTGCCAGCAGCATTCGACTAGCGGGGTCTAATGAGCAGTTCTTC
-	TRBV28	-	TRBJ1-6	CASSSQGQTPLHF	TGTGCCAGCAGTTCCCAAGGACAGACACCCCTCCACTTT
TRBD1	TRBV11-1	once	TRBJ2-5	CASSLITGVKSQYF	TGTGCCAGCAGCTTGATAACAGGGGTAAAGTCCCAGTACTTC
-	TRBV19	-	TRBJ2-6	CASNPGSASGANVLTF	TGTGCCAGTAATCCAGGTAGCGCCTCTGGGGCCAACGTCCTGACTTTC
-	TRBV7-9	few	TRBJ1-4	CASSLIGGSGEKLFF	TGTGCCAGCAGCTTAATCGGAGGCAGTGGAGAAAAACTGTTTTTT
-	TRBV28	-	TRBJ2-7	CASSLLVTSTYEQYF	TGTGCCAGCAGTTTGTTGGTCACATCAACCTACGAGCAGTACTTC
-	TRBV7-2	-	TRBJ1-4	CASSPPTGTNEKLFF	TGTGCCAGCAGCCCACCAACAGGGACTAATGAAAAACTGTTTTTT
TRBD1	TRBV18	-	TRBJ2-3	CASSLRTGSGDTQYF	TGTGCCAGCTCACTACGGACAGGGTCGGGAGATACGCAGTATTTT
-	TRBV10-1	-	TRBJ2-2	CASSGQVAGELFF	TGCGCCAGCAGTGGACAGGTGGCCGGGGAGCTGTTTTTT
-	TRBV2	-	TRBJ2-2	CASSLSTRDGELFF	TGTGCCAGCAGTCTGTCAACTCGAGACGGGGAGCTGTTTTTT